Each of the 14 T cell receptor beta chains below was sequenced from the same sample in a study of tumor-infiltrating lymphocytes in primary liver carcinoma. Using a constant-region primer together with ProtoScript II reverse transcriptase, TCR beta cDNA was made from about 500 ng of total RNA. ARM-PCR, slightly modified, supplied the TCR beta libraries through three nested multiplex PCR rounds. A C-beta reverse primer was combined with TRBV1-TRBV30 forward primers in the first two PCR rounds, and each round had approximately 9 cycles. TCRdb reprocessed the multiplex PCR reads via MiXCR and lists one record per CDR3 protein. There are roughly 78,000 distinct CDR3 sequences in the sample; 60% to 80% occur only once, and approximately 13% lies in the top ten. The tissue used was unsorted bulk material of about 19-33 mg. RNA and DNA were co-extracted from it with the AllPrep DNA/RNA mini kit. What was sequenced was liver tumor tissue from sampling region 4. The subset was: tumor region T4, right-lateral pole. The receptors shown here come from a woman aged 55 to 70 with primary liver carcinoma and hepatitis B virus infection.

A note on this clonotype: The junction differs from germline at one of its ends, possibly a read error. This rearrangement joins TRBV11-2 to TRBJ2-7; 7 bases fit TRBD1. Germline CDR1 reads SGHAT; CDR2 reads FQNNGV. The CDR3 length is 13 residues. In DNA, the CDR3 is TGTGCTAGCAGCCCGGGACAGCAGAACGAGCAGTACTTC. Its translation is CASSPGQQNEQYF.

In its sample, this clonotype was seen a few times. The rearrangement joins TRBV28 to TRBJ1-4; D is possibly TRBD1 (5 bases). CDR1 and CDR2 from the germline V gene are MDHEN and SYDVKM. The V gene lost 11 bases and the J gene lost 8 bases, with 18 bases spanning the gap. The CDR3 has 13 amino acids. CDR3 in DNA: TGTGCCGGCGGACCCGGGGCAGTCGAAAAACTGTTTTTT. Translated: CAGGPGAVEKLFF. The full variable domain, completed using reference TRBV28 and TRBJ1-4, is DVKVTQSSRYLVKRTGEKVFLECVQDMDHENMFWYRQDPGLGLRLIYFSYDVKMKEKGDIPEGYSVSREKKERFSLILESASTNQTSMYLCAGGPGAVEKLFFGSGTQLSVL.

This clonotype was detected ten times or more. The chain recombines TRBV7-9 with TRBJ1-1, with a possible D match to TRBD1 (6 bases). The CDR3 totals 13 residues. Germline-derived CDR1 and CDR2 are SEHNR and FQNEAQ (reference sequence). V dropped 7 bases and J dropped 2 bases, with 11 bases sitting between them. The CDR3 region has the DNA TGTGCCAGCACCCTGGGGGCAAACACTGAAGCTTTCTTT. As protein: CASTLGANTEAFF.

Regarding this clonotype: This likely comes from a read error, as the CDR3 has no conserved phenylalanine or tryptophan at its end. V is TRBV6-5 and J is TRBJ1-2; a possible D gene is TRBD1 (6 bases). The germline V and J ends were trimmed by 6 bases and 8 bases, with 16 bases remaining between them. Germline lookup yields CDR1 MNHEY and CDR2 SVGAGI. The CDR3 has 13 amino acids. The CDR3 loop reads CASSYGGGDGYTV. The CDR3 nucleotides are TGTGCCAGCAGCTACGGGGGGGGCGACGGCTACACCGTC.

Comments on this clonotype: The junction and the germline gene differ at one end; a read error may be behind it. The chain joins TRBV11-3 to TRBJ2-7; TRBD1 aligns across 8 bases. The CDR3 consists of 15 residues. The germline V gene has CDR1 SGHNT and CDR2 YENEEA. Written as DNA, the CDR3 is TGTGCCAACAGCCCCGGGACAGGAGGCAACTACGAGCAGTGCTTC. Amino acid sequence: CANSPGTGGNYEQCF.

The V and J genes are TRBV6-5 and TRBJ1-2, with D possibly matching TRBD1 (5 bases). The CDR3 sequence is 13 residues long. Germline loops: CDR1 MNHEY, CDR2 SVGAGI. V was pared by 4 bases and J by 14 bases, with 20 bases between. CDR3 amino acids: CASSLGRNYDYTF. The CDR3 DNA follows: TGTGCCAGCAGTTTGGGACGGAACTATGACTATACCTTC.

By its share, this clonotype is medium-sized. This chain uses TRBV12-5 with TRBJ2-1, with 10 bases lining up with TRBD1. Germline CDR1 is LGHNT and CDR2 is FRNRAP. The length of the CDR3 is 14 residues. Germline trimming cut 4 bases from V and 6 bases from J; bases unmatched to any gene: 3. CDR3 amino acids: CASGSGQGFNEQFF. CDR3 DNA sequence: TGTGCTAGTGGTTCGGGACAGGGGTTCAATGAGCAGTTCTTC.

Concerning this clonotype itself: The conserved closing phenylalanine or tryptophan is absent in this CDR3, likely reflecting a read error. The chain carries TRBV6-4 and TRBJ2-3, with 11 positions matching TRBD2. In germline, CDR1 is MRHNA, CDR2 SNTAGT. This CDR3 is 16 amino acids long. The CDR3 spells CASNDVAGGSTDTQYS. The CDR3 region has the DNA TGTGCGAGCAATGACGTAGCGGGAGGGTCCACAGATACGCAGTATTCT.

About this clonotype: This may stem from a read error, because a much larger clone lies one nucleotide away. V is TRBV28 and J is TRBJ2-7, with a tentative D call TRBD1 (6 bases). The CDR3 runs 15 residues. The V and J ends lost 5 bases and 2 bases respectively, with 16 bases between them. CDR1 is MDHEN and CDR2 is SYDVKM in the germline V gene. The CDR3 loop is CASSPLGRGTYEQYF. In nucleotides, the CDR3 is TGTGCCAGCAGTCCGCTGGGTAGGGGGACCTACGAGCAGTACTTC.

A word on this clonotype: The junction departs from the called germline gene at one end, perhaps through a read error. The CDR3 sequence is CASSLTSARGSGELLF. The CDR3 DNA reads TGTGCCAGCAGCCTAACTAGCGCGAGGGGTTCCGGGGAGCTGCTTTTT. The chain links TRBV4-1 to TRBJ2-2; 7 bases map to TRBD2. Germline V CDR1 and CDR2: MGHRA, YSYEKL. The CDR3 has 16 residues.

CDR3 sequence reads: CSAMSGQLGFHNGEQFF. The CDR3 DNA follows: TGCAGTGCTATGTCTGGCCAGCTGGGTTTCCACAATGGAGAGCAGTTCTTC. V usage is TRBV20-1 and J usage is TRBJ2-1; D call uncertain. The CDR3 contains 17 residues. V was pared by 4 bases and J by 10 bases, with 29 bases between. Germline loops: CDR1 DFQATT, CDR2 SNEGSKA (reference sequence).

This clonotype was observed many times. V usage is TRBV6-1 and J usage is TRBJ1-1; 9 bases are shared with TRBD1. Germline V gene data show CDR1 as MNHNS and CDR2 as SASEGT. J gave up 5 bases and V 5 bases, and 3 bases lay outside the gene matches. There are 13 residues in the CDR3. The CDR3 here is CASSRQGDTEAFF. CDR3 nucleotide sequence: TGTGCCAGCAGTCGACAGGGGGATACTGAAGCTTTCTTT.

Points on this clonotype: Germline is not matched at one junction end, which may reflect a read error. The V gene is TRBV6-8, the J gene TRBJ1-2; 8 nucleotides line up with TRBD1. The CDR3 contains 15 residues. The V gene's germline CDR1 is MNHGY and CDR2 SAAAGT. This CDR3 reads CVSSSPDRVYYGYTF. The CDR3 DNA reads TGTGTCAGCAGTTCCCCGGACAGGGTTTACTATGGTTACACCTTC.

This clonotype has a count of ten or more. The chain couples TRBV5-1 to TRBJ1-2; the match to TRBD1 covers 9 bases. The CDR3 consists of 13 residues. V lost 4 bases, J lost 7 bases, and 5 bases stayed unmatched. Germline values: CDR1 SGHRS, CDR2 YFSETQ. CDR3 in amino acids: CASSPGQGSGYTF. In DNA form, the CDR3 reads TGCGCCAGCAGCCCAGGACAGGGGAGTGGCTACACCTTC.